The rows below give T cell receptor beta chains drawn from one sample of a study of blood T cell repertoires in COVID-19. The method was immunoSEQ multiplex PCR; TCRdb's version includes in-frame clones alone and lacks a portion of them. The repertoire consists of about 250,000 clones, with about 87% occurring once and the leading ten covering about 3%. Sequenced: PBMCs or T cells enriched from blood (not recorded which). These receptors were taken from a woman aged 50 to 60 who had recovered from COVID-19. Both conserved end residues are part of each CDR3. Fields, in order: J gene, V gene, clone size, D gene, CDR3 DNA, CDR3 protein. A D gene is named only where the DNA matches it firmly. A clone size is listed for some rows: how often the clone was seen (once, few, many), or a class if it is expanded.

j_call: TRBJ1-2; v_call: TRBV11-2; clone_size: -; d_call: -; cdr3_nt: TGTGCCAGCAGCTTTACAGGGCTCGAAGTGTATGGCTACACCTTC; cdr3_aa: CASSFTGLEVYGYTF
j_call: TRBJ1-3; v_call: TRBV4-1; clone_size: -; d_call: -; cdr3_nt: TGCGCCAGCAGCCAAGTTGGGCGGACTTTAACTGGAAACACCATATATTTT; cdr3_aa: CASSQVGRTLTGNTIYF
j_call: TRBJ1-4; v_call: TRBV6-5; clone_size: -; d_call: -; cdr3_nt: TGTGCCAGCAGGCGGTTGGAGTCAACTAATGAAAAACTGTTTTTT; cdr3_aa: CASRRLESTNEKLFF
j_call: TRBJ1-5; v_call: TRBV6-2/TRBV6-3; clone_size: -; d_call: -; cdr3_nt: TGTGCCAGCAGTTCGGTTCAGGGTCGCAATCAGCCCCAGCATTTT; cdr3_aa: CASSSVQGRNQPQHF
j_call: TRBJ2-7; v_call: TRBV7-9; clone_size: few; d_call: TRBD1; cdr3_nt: TGTGCCAGCAGCCCTCTTCGGGACAGTTCCTACGAGCAGTACTTC; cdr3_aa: CASSPLRDSSYEQYF
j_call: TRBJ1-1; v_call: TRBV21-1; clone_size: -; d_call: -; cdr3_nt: TGTGCCAGCAGCCTCCGGGACAGGGCGTTCATGAACACTGAAGCTTTCTTT; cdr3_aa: CASSLRDRAFMNTEAFF
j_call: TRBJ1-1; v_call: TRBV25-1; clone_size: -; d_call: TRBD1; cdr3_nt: TGTGCCAGCAGGAGGGTGGGACAGGGAAACACTGAAGCTTTCTTT; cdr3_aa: CASRRVGQGNTEAFF
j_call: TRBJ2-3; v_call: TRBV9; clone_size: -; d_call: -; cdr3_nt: TGTGCCAGCAGCGTAGGGGCAGTCAACACAGATACGCAGTATTTT; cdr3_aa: CASSVGAVNTDTQYF
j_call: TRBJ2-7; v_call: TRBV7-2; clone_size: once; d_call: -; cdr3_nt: TGTGCCAGCAGCTTAGGTTGGACAGATTCCTACGAGCAGTACTTC; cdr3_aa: CASSLGWTDSYEQYF
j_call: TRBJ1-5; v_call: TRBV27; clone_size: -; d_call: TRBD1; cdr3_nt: TGTGCCAGCAGTTATTTTTCGGGACAGGTCCCTCAGCCCCAGCATTTT; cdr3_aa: CASSYFSGQVPQPQHF
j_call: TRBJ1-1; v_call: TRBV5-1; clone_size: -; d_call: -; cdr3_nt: TGCGCCAGCAGCCTTACAGGGCGGACTGAAGCTTTCTTT; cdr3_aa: CASSLTGRTEAFF
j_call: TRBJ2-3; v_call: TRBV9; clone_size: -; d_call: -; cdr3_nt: TGTGCCAACCCTGGACAGTGGACCACAGATACGCAGTATTTT; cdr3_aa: CANPGQWTTDTQYF
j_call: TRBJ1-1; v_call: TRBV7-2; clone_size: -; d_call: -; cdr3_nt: TGTGCCAGCAGCCCCAACAGGGTTGAAGCTTTCTTT; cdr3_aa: CASSPNRVEAFF
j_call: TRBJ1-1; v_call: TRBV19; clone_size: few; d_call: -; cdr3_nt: TGTGCCAGTAGTATAGAGCTAACCCGGAACACTGAAGCTTTCTTT; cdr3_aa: CASSIELTRNTEAFF
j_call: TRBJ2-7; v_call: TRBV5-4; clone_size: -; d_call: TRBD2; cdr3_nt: TGTGCCAGCAGCCAAAGGACTAGCGGGAGTTCCAACGAGCAGTACTTC; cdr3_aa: CASSQRTSGSSNEQYF
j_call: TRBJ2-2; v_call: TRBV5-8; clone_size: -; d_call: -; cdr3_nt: TGTGCCAGCGAGTCAGGGGTCCGGAACACCGGGGAGCTGTTTTTT; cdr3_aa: CASESGVRNTGELFF
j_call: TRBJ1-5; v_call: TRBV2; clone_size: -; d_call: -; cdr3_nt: TGTGCCAGCAGTGAGCAGGGGCTGGATCAGCCCCAGCATTTT; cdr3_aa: CASSEQGLDQPQHF
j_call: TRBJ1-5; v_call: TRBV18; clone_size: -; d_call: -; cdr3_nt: TGTGCCAGCTCACCAACGGCGGGCAATCAGCCCCAGCATTTT; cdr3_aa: CASSPTAGNQPQHF
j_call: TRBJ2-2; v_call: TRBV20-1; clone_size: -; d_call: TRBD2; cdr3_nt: TGCAGTGCTAGTCCCGCGGGAGTGGCCACCGGGGAGCTGTTTTTT; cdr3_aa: CSASPAGVATGELFF
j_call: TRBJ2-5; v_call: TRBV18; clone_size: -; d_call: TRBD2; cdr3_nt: TGTGCCAGCTCACGAATAGCGGGAGACCCTAAAGAGACCCAGTACTTC; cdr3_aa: CASSRIAGDPKETQYF
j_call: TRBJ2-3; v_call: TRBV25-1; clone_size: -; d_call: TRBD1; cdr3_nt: TGTGCCAGCAGCGGACAGGGGGCGAGCACAGATACGCAGTATTTT; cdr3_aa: CASSGQGASTDTQYF
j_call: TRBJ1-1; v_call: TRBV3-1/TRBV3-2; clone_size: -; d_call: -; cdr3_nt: TGTGCCAGCAGCCCAACTCCTATGAACACTGAAGCTTTCTTT; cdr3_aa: CASSPTPMNTEAFF
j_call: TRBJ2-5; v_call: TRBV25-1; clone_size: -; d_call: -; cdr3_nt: TGTGCCAGCAGTCGTACTGTTCAAGAGACCCAGTACTTC; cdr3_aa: CASSRTVQETQYF
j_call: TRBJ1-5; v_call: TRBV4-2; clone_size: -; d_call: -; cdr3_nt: TGTGCCAGCAGACGAGATTGGGACACCGATAGCAATCAGCCCCAGCATTTT; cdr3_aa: CASRRDWDTDSNQPQHF
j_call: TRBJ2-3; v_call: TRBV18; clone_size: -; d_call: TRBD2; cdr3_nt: TGTGCCAGCTCACCAACTAGCGGGAAGACAGATACGCAGTATTTT; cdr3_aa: CASSPTSGKTDTQYF